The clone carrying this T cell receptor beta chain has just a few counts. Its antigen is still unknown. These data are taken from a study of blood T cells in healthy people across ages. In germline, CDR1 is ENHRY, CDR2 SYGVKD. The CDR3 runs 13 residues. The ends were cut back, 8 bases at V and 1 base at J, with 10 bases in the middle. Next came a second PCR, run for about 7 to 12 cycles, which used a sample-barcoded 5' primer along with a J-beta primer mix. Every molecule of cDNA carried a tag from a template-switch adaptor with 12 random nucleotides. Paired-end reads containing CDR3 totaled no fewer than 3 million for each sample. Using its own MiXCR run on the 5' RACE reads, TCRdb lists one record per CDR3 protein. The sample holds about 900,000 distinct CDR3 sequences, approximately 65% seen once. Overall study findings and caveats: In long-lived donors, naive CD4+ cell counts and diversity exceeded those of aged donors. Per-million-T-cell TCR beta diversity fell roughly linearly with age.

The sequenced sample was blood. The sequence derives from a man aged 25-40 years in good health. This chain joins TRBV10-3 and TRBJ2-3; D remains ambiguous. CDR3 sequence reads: CAIGNRRTDTQYF. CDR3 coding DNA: TGTGCCATCGGCAATCGGCGCACAGATACGCAGTATTTT.